This T cell receptor (beta chain) came from a study of cytomegalovirus exposure and HLA in healthy donors. Whole-study results and caveats: Researchers catalogued 164 TCR beta chains as cytomegalovirus-associated. The likely explanation for a cluster of highly shared sequence variants was sequencing artifact. In an earlier analysis, about 87% or about 30%: the productive usage of most TCR beta V segments. Across all donors, roughly uniform sequencing depth was an assumption of the presence/absence analyses.

V was pared by 2 bases and J by 3 bases, with 4 bases between. The germline CDR1 and CDR2 sequences are SNHLY and FYNNEI. The CDR3 consists of 12 residues. The PCR was carried out with 60 Vbeta primers and 13 Jbeta primers. This table comes from immunoSEQ multiplex PCR, and its TCRdb copy is limited to in-frame clones, with some not included. Among 100,000 to 150,000 clones, around four fifths were seen once, and the ten largest hold approximately 3.5%. A word on this clone: What it binds is unknown.

This sequence originates from a woman in her thirties or forties in good health and CMV-seropositive. Sequencing input: PBMCs. This sequence joins TRBV2 and TRBJ2-5; no firm D call. This CDR3 is CASSELEETQYF. The DNA of the CDR3 is TGTGCCAGCAGTGAACTTGAAGAGACCCAGTACTTC.